Sequencing of this T cell receptor (beta chain) was carried out in a study of T-cell reconstitution after alpha-beta-depleted transplantation in children. Whole-study results and caveats: Some patients' high day-60 TCRbeta diversity was traced to surviving recipient T cells and thymic progenitors.

During its preparation, the TCRbeta library received unique molecular identifiers. In TCRdb, the PCR reads were re-called with MiXCR into one record per CDR3 protein. The top ten clones hold roughly 15% of a sample with under 750,000 distinct CDR3 sequences, roughly 24% of them seen once. This clonotype was counted many times. The antigen is not known. The source is a boy under two years old who had a stem cell transplant for acute myeloid leukemia, so the T cells may come from the graft donor. The sample was PBMCs, mostly from graft donor cells, taken 360 days after TCRalphabeta/CD19-depleted stem cell transplant.

The CDR3 loop is CASSLRGVYSNQPQHF. The DNA for the CDR3 is TGTGCCAGCAGCTTGCGAGGGGTATATAGCAATCAGCCCCAGCATTTT. The chain combines TRBV5-6 with TRBJ1-5; D might be TRBD1 (5 bases). Trimming removed 1 base at V and 0 bases at J, with 11 bases between. This CDR3 contains 16 residues. Germline V gene sequence: CDR1 SGHDT, CDR2 YYEEEE.